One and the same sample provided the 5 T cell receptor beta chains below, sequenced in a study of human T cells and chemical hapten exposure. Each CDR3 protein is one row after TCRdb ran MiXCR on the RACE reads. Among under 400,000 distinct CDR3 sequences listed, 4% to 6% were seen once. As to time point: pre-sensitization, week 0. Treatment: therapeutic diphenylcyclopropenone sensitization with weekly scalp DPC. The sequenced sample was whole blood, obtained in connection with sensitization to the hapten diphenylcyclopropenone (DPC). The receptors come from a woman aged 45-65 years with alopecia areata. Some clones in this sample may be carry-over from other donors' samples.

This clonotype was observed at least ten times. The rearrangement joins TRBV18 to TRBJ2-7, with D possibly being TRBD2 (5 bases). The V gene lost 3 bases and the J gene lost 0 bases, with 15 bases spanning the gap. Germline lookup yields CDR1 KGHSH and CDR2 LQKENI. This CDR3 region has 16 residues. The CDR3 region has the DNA TGTGCCAGCTCACCCAGCGGCGTCGCTAACTCCTACGAGCAGTACTTC. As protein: CASSPSGVANSYEQYF. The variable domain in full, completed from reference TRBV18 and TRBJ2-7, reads NAGVMQNPRHLVRRRGQEARLRCSPMKGHSHVYWYRQLPEEGLKFMVYLQKENIIDESGMPKERFSAEFPKEGPSILRIQQVVRGDSAAYFCASSPSGVANSYEQYFGPGTRLTVT.

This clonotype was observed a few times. The CDR3 sequence is CSVEVGTNPTGELFF. The CDR3 nucleotides read TGCAGCGTTGAAGTAGGGACAAATCCAACCGGGGAGCTGTTTTTT. The chain joins TRBV29-1 to TRBJ2-2, with D possibly TRBD1 on 6 matching bases. The V end lost 1 base, the J end lost 5 bases, and 14 bases lay between the germline ends. The CDR3 has 15 residues. Germline values: CDR1 SQVTM, CDR2 ANQGSEA.

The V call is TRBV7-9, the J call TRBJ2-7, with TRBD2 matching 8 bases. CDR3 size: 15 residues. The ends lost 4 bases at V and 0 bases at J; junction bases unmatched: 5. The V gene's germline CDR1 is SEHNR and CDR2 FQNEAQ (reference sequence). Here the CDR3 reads CASSSAGARSYEQYF. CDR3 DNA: TGTGCCAGCAGCTCAGCGGGGGCCCGCTCCTACGAGCAGTACTTC.

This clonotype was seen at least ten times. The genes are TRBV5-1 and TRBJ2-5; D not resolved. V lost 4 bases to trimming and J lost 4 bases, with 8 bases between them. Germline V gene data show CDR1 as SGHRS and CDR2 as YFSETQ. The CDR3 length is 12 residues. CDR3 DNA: TGCGCCAGCAGCCTGAAATTAGAGACCCAGTACTTC. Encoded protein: CASSLKLETQYF.

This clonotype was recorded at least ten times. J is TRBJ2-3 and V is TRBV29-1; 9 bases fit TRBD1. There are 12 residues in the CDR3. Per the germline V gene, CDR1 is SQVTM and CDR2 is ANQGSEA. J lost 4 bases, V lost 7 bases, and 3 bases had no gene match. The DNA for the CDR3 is TGCAGCGGACGACAGGGGGCAGATACGCAGTATTTT. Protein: CSGRQGADTQYF.